The 13 T cell receptor beta chains below come from one sample, sequenced in a study of blood T cell repertoires in COVID-19. Profiled with immunoSEQ multiplex PCR; TCRdb holds only in-frame clones, not every one. The sample comprises some 120,000 clones, roughly nine tenths of which are singletons, and about 4.5% rests with the top ten. Sequencing used peripheral blood. The origin of the receptors is a man in his sixties with COVID-19, enrolled during active disease.

The chain has TRBV5-4 and TRBJ2-3, with 10 bases fitting TRBD1. Trimming took 6 bases from V and 0 from J; bases not matched to a gene: 4. The CDR3 contains 15 residues. CDR1 and CDR2 from the germline V gene are SGHNT and YYREEE (reference sequence). The DNA for the CDR3 is TGTGCCAGCATCAGACAGGGGGCGAGCACAGATACGCAGTATTTT. It encodes CASIRQGASTDTQYF.

The chain employs TRBV5-4 and TRBJ2-3; 10 bases align to TRBD2. The ends lost 0 bases at V and 0 bases at J; junction bases unmatched: 1. The length of the CDR3 is 16 residues. In germline, CDR1 is SGHNT, CDR2 YYREEE (reference sequence). The CDR3 loop reads CASSLEREGSTDTQYF. DNA for the CDR3: TGTGCCAGCAGCTTGGAGCGGGAGGGAAGCACAGATACGCAGTATTTT.

The chain uses TRBV28 and TRBJ2-6; TRBD1 aligns across 9 bases. The CDR3 is 19 residues long. Per the germline V gene, CDR1 is MDHEN and CDR2 is SYDVKM. V shed 5 bases and J 0 bases; nucleotides not matched to a gene: 11. CDR3 coding DNA: TGTGCCAGCAGTATAACTGGAGGACAGGGGTTCTCTGGGGCCAACGTCCTGACTTTC. It yields the protein CASSITGGQGFSGANVLTF.

The chain is built from TRBV10-3 and TRBJ1-1; possibly TRBD1 for D (6 bases). V was trimmed by 0 bases and J by 0 bases, leaving 20 bases between them. Germline V gives CDR1 ENHRY, CDR2 SYGVKD. This CDR3 comprises 19 residues. The CDR3 DNA sequence: TGTGCCATCAGTGAGTCGACCTCCGGGACACAGAACGTGAACACTGAAGCTTTCTTT. Translation: CAISESTSGTQNVNTEAFF.

This clone has more than one count but fewer than ten. V gene TRBV6-6 combines with J gene TRBJ1-3, with D possibly TRBD1 on 5 matching bases. This CDR3 comprises 12 residues. The V end lost 2 bases, the J end lost 8 bases, and 7 bases lay between the germline ends. Germline loops: CDR1 MNHNY, CDR2 SVGAGI (reference sequence). The CDR3 reads CASSYQGDTIYF. The CDR3 nucleotides are TGTGCCAGCAGTTACCAAGGGGACACCATATATTTT.

This rearrangement joins TRBV3-1 (or the pseudogene TRBV3-2) to TRBJ2-3, with D hard to call. Per the germline V gene, CDR1 is LGHDT and CDR2 is YNNKEL (reference sequence). The CDR3 extends over 13 amino acids. V gave up 7 bases and J gave up 3 bases, with 11 bases separating them. The CDR3 sequence: CASTQKATDTQYF. In nucleotides, the CDR3 is TGTGCCAGCACTCAAAAAGCGACAGATACGCAGTATTTT.

The CDR3 sequence is CSSRLAGGPGTQYF. The CDR3 bases are TGCAGCTCCCGACTAGCGGGAGGGCCGGGTACGCAGTATTTT. The chain uses TRBV29-1 and TRBJ2-3; 14 nucleotides agree with TRBD2. CDR3 size: 14 residues. V was pared by 8 bases and J by 8 bases, with 9 bases of the junction left unmatched. Per germline, CDR1 SQVTM and CDR2 ANQGSEA.

The V gene is TRBV4-1, the J gene TRBJ2-2; D is perhaps TRBD2 (6 bases). The germline gives CDR1 MGHRA, CDR2 YSYEKL. Trimming removed 0 bases at V and 5 bases at J, with 13 bases between. This CDR3 is 16 amino acids long. Written as DNA, the CDR3 is TGCGCCAGCAGCCAAGATTGGAGGGTAGGGACCGGGGAGCTGTTTTTT. Protein: CASSQDWRVGTGELFF.

The chain uses TRBV24-1 and TRBJ1-5; D gene ambiguous. Per the germline V gene, CDR1 is KGHDR and CDR2 is SFDVKD. Deletions cut 5 bases from V and 4 bases from J, with 11 bases between. The CDR3 covers 14 residues. The CDR3 loop is CATSAGNINQPQHF. The CDR3 DNA is TGTGCCACCAGTGCGGGGAATATTAATCAGCCCCAGCATTTT.

The J gene is TRBJ2-1, the V gene TRBV7-3; D is unclear. V gave up 1 base and J gave up 7 bases, with 11 bases separating them. CDR1 SGHTA and CDR2 FQGTGA come from the germline V gene. This CDR3 is 14 amino acids long. CDR3 residues: CASSLNVNSNEQFF. The CDR3 nucleotides are TGTGCCAGCAGCTTAAACGTTAACAGTAATGAGCAGTTCTTC.

The J gene is TRBJ2-1, the V gene TRBV5-1; 14 nucleotides match TRBD2. The CDR3 is 16 amino acids. CDR1 and CDR2 from the germline V gene are SGHRS and YFSETQ. V shed 3 bases and J 4 bases; nucleotides not matched to a gene: 3. The CDR3 coding sequence is TGCGCCAGCAGCTGGGGACTAGCGGGAGTTTACAATGAGCAGTTCTTC. This gives the protein CASSWGLAGVYNEQFF.

The chain is built from TRBV5-6 and TRBJ2-6; no clear D. Germline CDR1 is SGHDT and CDR2 is YYEEEE. Deletions cut 0 bases from V and 6 bases from J, with 10 bases between. The CDR3 loop spans 15 amino acids. The CDR3 DNA sequence: TGTGCCAGCAGCTTGGGGTCAGTTCTGGCCAACGTCCTGACTTTC. It translates to CASSLGSVLANVLTF.

The V call is TRBV9, the J call TRBJ2-1, with 11 bases matching TRBD2. V trimming: 4 bases; J trimming: 10 bases; junction bases outside the gene matches: 13. Germline lookup yields CDR1 SGDLS and CDR2 YYNGEE. CDR3 size: 16 residues. The CDR3 loop is CASSSRLAGPYWEQFF. As DNA, the CDR3 is TGTGCCAGCAGCTCTCGACTAGCGGGGCCCTATTGGGAGCAGTTCTTC.